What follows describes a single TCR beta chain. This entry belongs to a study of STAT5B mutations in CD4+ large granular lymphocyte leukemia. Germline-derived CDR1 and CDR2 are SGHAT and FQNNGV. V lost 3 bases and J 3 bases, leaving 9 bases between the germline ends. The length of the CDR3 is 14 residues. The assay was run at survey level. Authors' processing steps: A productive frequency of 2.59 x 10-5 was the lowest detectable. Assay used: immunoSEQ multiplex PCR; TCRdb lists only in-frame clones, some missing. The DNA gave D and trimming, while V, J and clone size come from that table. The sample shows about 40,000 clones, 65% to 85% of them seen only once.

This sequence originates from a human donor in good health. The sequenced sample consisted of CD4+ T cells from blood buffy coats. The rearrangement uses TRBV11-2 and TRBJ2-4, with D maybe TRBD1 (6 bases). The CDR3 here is CASSFLDSKNIQYF. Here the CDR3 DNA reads TGTGCCAGCAGCTTTTTGGACAGCAAAAACATTCAGTACTTC.